This entry lists 20 T cell receptor beta chains sequenced from one sample in a study of blood T cell repertoires in COVID-19. The method was immunoSEQ multiplex PCR; TCRdb's version includes in-frame clones alone and lacks a portion of them. There are over 35,000 clones in the sample; approximately 85% occur only once, and about a third lies in the top ten. The specimen sequenced was peripheral blood. The origin of the receptors is a woman aged 80 or over with COVID-19, enrolled during active disease.

The CDR3 region has the DNA TGCGCCAGCAGCCAAGTAAGCCAGAACACCGGGGAGCTGTTTTTT. Its protein product is CASSQVSQNTGELFF. The chain uses TRBV4-1 and TRBJ2-2, with D uncertain. This CDR3 is 15 amino acids long. Trimming removed 1 base from V and 1 base from J, with 7 bases in between. Germline V gene lookup returns CDR1 MGHRA and CDR2 YSYEKL.

This clone was detected only once. The chain combines TRBV28 with TRBJ1-3; no firm D call. This CDR3 has 13 residues. Germline-derived CDR1 and CDR2 are MDHEN and SYDVKM. V shed 5 bases and J shed 8 bases, with 13 bases lying between them. This CDR3 reads CASSLPAEDTIYF. In nucleotides, the CDR3 is TGTGCCAGCAGTCTGCCGGCAGAGGACACCATATATTTT.

The chain combines TRBV14 with TRBJ1-3; a weak D match, TRBD1 (6 bases). The CDR3 loop spans 17 amino acids. CDR1 is SGHDN, CDR2 FVKESK, per germline. V was clipped by 0 bases and J by 9 bases, with 21 bases between them. The CDR3 region is CASSQDLHREGYCTIYF. The CDR3 DNA is TGTGCCAGCAGCCAAGATCTGCACAGGGAGGGTTATTGCACCATATATTTT. Full variable domain (outside the CDR3, taken from reference TRBV14 and TRBJ1-3): EAGVTQFPSHSVIEKGQTVTLRCDPISGHDNLYWYRRVMGKEIKFLLHFVKESKQDESGMPNNRFLAERTGGTYSTLKVQPAELEDSGVYFCASSQDLHREGYCTIYFGEGSWLTVV.

CDR3 sequence: CASSLAGATDTQYF. The CDR3 bases are TGCGCCAGCAGCTTGGCAGGGGCCACAGATACGCAGTATTTT. V and J are TRBV5-1 and TRBJ2-3; tentative D call: TRBD1 (6 bases). The CDR3 sequence is 14 residues long. Germline lookup yields CDR1 SGHRS and CDR2 YFSETQ. V was clipped by 0 bases and J by 2 bases, with 7 bases between them.

The chain carries TRBV9 and TRBJ2-7; TRBD2 agrees at 15 bases. This CDR3 has 15 amino acids. Germline CDR1 is SGDLS and CDR2 is YYNGEE. The trim removed 2 bases at V and 4 bases at J, leaving 1 base unmatched. The CDR3 sequence: CASSVGTSGGYEQYF. CDR3 coding DNA: TGTGCCAGCAGCGTCGGGACTAGCGGGGGGTACGAGCAGTACTTC.

The chain joins TRBV7-9 to TRBJ2-1; 11 bases are a match to TRBD2. Trimming took 3 bases from V and 6 from J; bases not matched to a gene: 4. The CDR3 is 15 residues long. CDR1 and CDR2 from the germline V gene are SEHNR and FQNEAQ (reference sequence). CDR3 in amino acids: CASSFRLAGLNEQFF. CDR3 DNA sequence: TGTGCCAGCAGCTTCCGACTAGCGGGGCTCAATGAGCAGTTCTTC.

The chain couples TRBV10-3 to TRBJ1-5; maybe TRBD1 (5 bases). The V end was cut by 4 bases, the J end by 7 bases, with 17 bases between. This CDR3 has 15 residues. Looked up from germline, CDR1 is ENHRY and CDR2 is SYGVKD. The DNA of the CDR3 is TGTGCCATCAGTGGAGGTTTCGGCGGGGCCCAGCCCCAGCATTTT. Amino acids: CAISGGFGGAQPQHF.

In its sample, this clone was seen once. The chain joins TRBV28 to TRBJ2-7; 9 bases agree with TRBD1. Losses at the gene ends were 3 bases for V and 7 bases for J; bases not matched to a gene: 10. Germline V gene data show CDR1 as MDHEN and CDR2 as SYDVKM. The CDR3 runs 15 residues. CDR3 sequence: CASSFGGQGLWEQYF. CDR3 DNA: TGTGCCAGCAGTTTCGGGGGACAGGGATTGTGGGAGCAGTACTTC.

The chain carries TRBV11-1 and TRBJ2-5; 7 nucleotides match TRBD1. From germline, CDR1 is SGHAT and CDR2 FQDESV (reference sequence). This CDR3 has 16 residues. V shed 1 base and J 1 base; nucleotides not matched to a gene: 6. The chain's CDR3 is CASSLGDRGFQETQYF. CDR3 DNA: TGTGCCAGCAGCTTAGGGGACAGAGGATTCCAAGAGACCCAGTACTTC.

The chain couples TRBV7-2 to TRBJ2-1; D remains ambiguous. Germline loops: CDR1 SGHTA, CDR2 FQGNSA. The CDR3 runs to 13 residues. The V and J ends lost 1 base and 4 bases respectively, with 5 bases between them. The CDR3 sequence: CASSLDSYNEQFF. CDR3 in DNA: TGTGCCAGCAGCTTAGATTCTTACAATGAGCAGTTCTTC.

The V gene is TRBV7-9, the J gene TRBJ1-4; D not resolved. The CDR3 has 17 amino acids. The V gene lost 1 base and the J gene lost 8 bases, with 20 bases spanning the gap. Per the germline V gene, CDR1 is SEHNR and CDR2 is FQNEAQ (reference sequence). This CDR3 reads CASSLGPHSLPLEKLFF. For the CDR3, the DNA is TGTGCCAGCAGCTTAGGCCCCCACAGTCTGCCTTTGGAAAAACTGTTTTTT.

V and J are TRBV3-1 (or the pseudogene TRBV3-2) and TRBJ1-3; maybe TRBD1 (5 bases). CDR3 length equals 16 residues. Germline lookup yields CDR1 LGHDT and CDR2 YNNKEL (reference sequence). V was trimmed by 4 bases and J by 3 bases, leaving 16 bases between them. The CDR3, as DNA: TGTGCCAGCAGCCTGAGACAGACTCCAAGTGGAAACACCATATATTTT. It codes for CASSLRQTPSGNTIYF.

The chain couples TRBV27 to TRBJ1-5, with 9 bases matching TRBD1. The germline CDR1 and CDR2 sequences are MNHEY and SMNVEV (reference sequence). The CDR3 is made up of 17 amino acids. The J segment lost 1 base and the V segment lost 5 bases, leaving 9 bases of the junction unmatched. This chain's CDR3 is CASSQRTGQGSNQPQHF. The CDR3 bases are TGTGCCAGCAGTCAGAGAACAGGACAGGGGAGCAATCAGCCCCAGCATTTT.

The J gene is TRBJ1-1, the V gene TRBV11-2; a possible D gene is TRBD1 (6 bases). V lost 4 bases and J 4 bases, leaving 19 bases between the germline ends. Germline values: CDR1 SGHAT, CDR2 FQNNGV. CDR3 length equals 16 residues. CDR3 sequence: CASSSGPPRGSTEAFF. In DNA, the CDR3 is TGTGCCAGCAGCTCGGGGCCCCCGAGGGGGAGCACTGAAGCTTTCTTT.

V and J are TRBV7-2 and TRBJ2-7; 8 nucleotides line up with TRBD2. The length of the CDR3 is 15 residues. V lost 4 bases and J lost 2; bases outside the gene matches: 7. CDR1 and CDR2 (germline): SGHTA, FQGNSA. The CDR3 region is CASSSQAGGTYEQYF. CDR3 in DNA: TGTGCCAGCAGCTCCCAGGCGGGGGGAACCTACGAGCAGTACTTC.

The CDR3 region is CASSPRSGGGAVETQYF. CDR3 coding DNA: TGCGCCAGCAGCCCAAGGTCGGGCGGGGGGGCCGTGGAGACCCAGTACTTC. V is TRBV4-3 and J is TRBJ2-5; 9 nucleotides align to TRBD2. The CDR3 runs 17 residues. Unmatched junction bases numbered 14, after V lost 4 bases and J lost 5 bases. Germline V gene data show CDR1 as LGHNA and CDR2 as YSLEER.

The chain joins TRBV6-1 to TRBJ1-2; 9 bases agree with TRBD1. CDR3 length: 17 residues. Germline V gene data show CDR1 as MNHNS and CDR2 as SASEGT. Losses at the gene ends were 0 bases for V and 3 bases for J; bases not matched to a gene: 8. Here the CDR3 reads CASSEATGGARDYGYTF. The CDR3 DNA is TGTGCCAGCAGTGAAGCTACAGGGGGCGCAAGGGACTATGGCTACACCTTC.

The chain recombines TRBV4-3 with TRBJ1-2; D is uncertain. Trimming left V 0 bases short and J 0 bases short, with 11 bases between. Germline-derived CDR1 and CDR2 are LGHNA and YSLEER. This CDR3 is built from 16 residues. The CDR3 DNA is TGCGCCAGCAGCCAAGATCTCTCCTCAGCTAACTATGGCTACACCTTC. Protein sequence: CASSQDLSSANYGYTF.

The chain recombines TRBV18 with TRBJ2-7; TRBD1 might be the D (6 bases). The CDR3 runs 14 residues. Looked up from germline, CDR1 is KGHSH and CDR2 is LQKENI. Trimming removed 3 bases at V and 0 bases at J, with 9 bases between. The CDR3 DNA sequence: TGTGCCAGCTCACCGGGGACAAGCTCCTACGAGCAGTACTTC. Translated: CASSPGTSSYEQYF.

This clone has just a few counts. The V call is TRBV7-3, the J call TRBJ2-6; 9 bases map to TRBD1. The V gene's germline CDR1 is SGHTA and CDR2 FQGTGA. The CDR3 covers 18 residues. V lost 5 bases and J lost 0; bases outside the gene matches: 8. CDR3 sequence: CASSPGTGRDSGANVLTF. The CDR3 coding sequence is TGTGCCAGCAGCCCCGGGACAGGGCGAGACTCTGGGGCCAACGTCCTGACTTTC.